This T cell receptor (beta chain) comes out of a study of cytomegalovirus exposure and HLA in healthy donors. The wider study: The Caucasian-associated ancestry cluster held about 80% of around 380 genotyped donors. The study's findings and limits: The CMV antigen specificity of a few CMV-associated chains was confirmed through in vitro analysis. TCR beta sequences numbering roughly 16,000 were associated with HLA alleles at 0.05 false discovery rate in a later analysis.

V lost 2 bases to trimming and J lost 4 bases, with 9 bases between them. The germline CDR1 and CDR2 sequences are SGDLS and YYNGEE. CDR3 length: 13 residues. Nominally healthy donors were sampled, though unrecorded immune exposures were likely. PCR was performed using 60 Vbeta and 13 Jbeta primers. Sequenced by immunoSEQ multiplex PCR; TCRdb stores in-frame clones only, minus some. The table has fewer than 200,000 clones, 80% to 90% seen once. To note about this clone: The antigen remains unidentified.

The chain employs TRBV9 and TRBJ1-1; tentative D call: TRBD1 (5 bases). Sequenced input: PBMCs. The receptor was isolated from a woman aged 18-35 years in good health and CMV-seronegative. The CDR3 spells CASSVSGLTEAFF. CDR3 nucleotide sequence: TGTGCCAGCAGCGTTTCGGGACTCACTGAAGCTTTCTTT. Full variable domain (outside the CDR3, taken from reference TRBV9 and TRBJ1-1): DSGVTQTPKHLITATGQRVTLRCSPRSGDLSVYWYQQSLDQGLQFLIQYYNGEERAKGNILERFSAQQFPDLHSELNLSSLELGDSALYFCASSVSGLTEAFFGQGTRLTVV.